The 13 T cell receptor beta chains reported below all come from one sample, sequenced in a study of blood T cell repertoires in COVID-19. Method: immunoSEQ multiplex PCR; TCRdb's copy keeps in-frame clones and lacks some. There are roughly 35,000 clones in the sample; around 80% occur only once, and around a third lies in the top ten. Material for sequencing was peripheral blood. The receptors shown here come from an elderly man with acute or convalescent COVID-19.

The chain combines TRBV7-8 with TRBJ1-5; 7 nucleotides match TRBD1. Per the germline V gene, CDR1 is SGHVS and CDR2 is FQNEAQ. J gave up 4 bases and V 3 bases, and 3 bases lay outside the gene matches. This CDR3 is 14 amino acids long. The CDR3 DNA follows: TGTGCCAGCAGCTTCCGGGACAGAAATCAGCCCCAGCATTTT. Translated, it gives CASSFRDRNQPQHF.

J is TRBJ2-1 and V is TRBV3-1 (or the pseudogene TRBV3-2), with a tentative D call TRBD2 (6 bases). Germline assignment: CDR1 LGHDT and CDR2 YNNKEL (reference sequence). Deletions cut 4 bases from V and 6 bases from J, with 10 bases between. This CDR3 has 13 residues. The CDR3 bases are TGTGCCAGCAGCCCAATCGGGAGCAATGAGCAGTTCTTC. Translation gives CASSPIGSNEQFF.

The chain is built from TRBV28 and TRBJ2-7, with D hard to call. From germline, CDR1 is MDHEN and CDR2 SYDVKM. The V end lost 8 bases, the J end lost 3 bases, and 11 bases lay between the germline ends. The CDR3 sequence is 12 residues long. CDR3 residues: CASGPLNYEQYF. The CDR3 nucleotides are TGTGCCAGCGGGCCCTTGAACTACGAGCAGTACTTC.

The V gene is TRBV27, the J gene TRBJ2-7; the match to TRBD2 covers 9 bases. This CDR3 region has 15 residues. V gave up 0 bases and J gave up 4 bases; unmatched junction bases: 4. Germline V gene sequence: CDR1 MNHEY, CDR2 SMNVEV (reference sequence). CDR3 sequence reads: CASSLSLAGPYEQYF. The CDR3 nucleotides read TGTGCCAGCAGTTTATCACTAGCGGGCCCTTACGAGCAGTACTTC.

J is TRBJ2-7 and V is TRBV3-1 (or the pseudogene TRBV3-2); possibly TRBD1 for D (6 bases). CDR1 and CDR2 from the germline V gene are LGHDT and YNNKEL (reference sequence). V was pared by 4 bases and J by 1 base, with 8 bases between. The CDR3 is made up of 13 amino acids. The CDR3 loop reads CASSPTGSYEQYF. In DNA, the CDR3 is TGTGCCAGCAGCCCGACAGGATCCTACGAGCAGTACTTC.

There are a few counts of this clone. The rearrangement links TRBV7-3 to TRBJ2-5; 9 bases are shared with TRBD2. CDR1 and CDR2 from the germline V gene are SGHTA and FQGTGA. Germline trimming cut 4 bases from V and 2 bases from J; bases unmatched to any gene: 5. The CDR3 has 15 residues. The CDR3 sequence is CASSSEGLAQETQYF. The CDR3, as DNA: TGTGCCAGCAGCTCCGAAGGACTAGCGCAAGAGACCCAGTACTTC. Filled out from reference TRBV7-3 and TRBJ2-5, the complete variable domain reads GAGVSQTPSNKVTEKGKYVELRCDPISGHTALYWYRQSLGQGPEFLIYFQGTGAADDSGLPNDRFFAVRPEGSVSTLKIQRTERGDSAVYLCASSSEGLAQETQYFGPGTRLLVL.

The chain couples TRBV6-6 to TRBJ2-1, with D possibly being TRBD1 (6 bases). There are 16 residues in the CDR3. The V and J ends lost 7 bases and 4 bases respectively, with 20 bases between them. Looked up from germline, CDR1 is MNHNY and CDR2 is SVGAGI (reference sequence). The CDR3 region has the DNA TGTGCCAGCAATATTCCGGGACACCAAAGTTACAATGAGCAGTTCTTC. Amino acids: CASNIPGHQSYNEQFF.

V usage is TRBV14 and J usage is TRBJ2-5; the match to TRBD1 covers 9 bases. The CDR3 totals 16 residues. Trimming took 1 base from V and 2 from J; bases not matched to a gene: 5. Germline-derived CDR1 and CDR2 are SGHDN and FVKESK. The CDR3 region has the DNA TGTGCCAGCAGCCAAGGGGGGACAGGGATTCAAGAGACCCAGTACTTC. Encoded protein: CASSQGGTGIQETQYF.

The rearrangement uses TRBV28 and TRBJ2-1, with 10 positions matching TRBD1. The CDR3 is made up of 15 amino acids. CDR1 and CDR2 (germline): MDHEN, SYDVKM. Germline trimming cut 4 bases from V and 9 bases from J; bases unmatched to any gene: 9. CDR3 region: CASSSRDRGRSEQFF. In DNA form, the CDR3 reads TGTGCCAGCAGTTCCCGGGACAGGGGAAGAAGTGAGCAGTTCTTC.

This chain connects TRBV6-2 or TRBV6-3 to TRBJ2-7; possibly TRBD2 for D (5 bases). Germline CDR1 reads MNHEY; CDR2 reads SVGEGT. V shed 2 bases and J shed 7 bases, with 18 bases lying between them. The CDR3 covers 15 residues. In DNA form, the CDR3 reads TGTGCCAGCAGTTACGGGTCAGGAAAGACGGGGGAGCAGTACTTC. Its translation is CASSYGSGKTGEQYF.

V and J are TRBV5-4 and TRBJ1-4, with D tentatively TRBD1 (5 bases). CDR3 length: 16 amino acids. Trimming cost V 0 bases and J 5 bases, with 14 bases left between them. CDR1 is SGHNT, CDR2 YYREEE, per germline (reference sequence). In DNA form, the CDR3 reads TGTGCCAGCAGCTTGGCCCGGGGGAATCAGAATGAAAAACTGTTTTTT. Its protein is CASSLARGNQNEKLFF.

This clone was counted a few times. This chain joins TRBV7-2 and TRBJ2-2; a weak D match, TRBD2 (5 bases). CDR3 length equals 16 residues. The V gene's germline CDR1 is SGHTA and CDR2 FQGNSA. Trimming pared 5 bases from V and 5 bases from J, leaving 18 bases between. DNA for the CDR3: TGTGCCAGCAGCCCCCGGCCGGTACGGGGTACCGGGGAGCTGTTTTTT. Translating gives CASSPRPVRGTGELFF.

This clone has just a few counts. V and J are TRBV18 and TRBJ1-6; D ambiguous. The CDR3 loop spans 13 amino acids. V shed 4 bases and J shed 4 bases, with 5 bases lying between them. CDR1 is KGHSH, CDR2 LQKENI, per germline. This CDR3 is CASSRDYNSPLHF. The CDR3 nucleotides read TGTGCCAGCTCACGAGATTATAATTCACCCCTCCACTTT. Together with reference TRBV18 and TRBJ1-6, the CDR3 gives the full variable domain: NAGVMQNPRHLVRRRGQEARLRCSPMKGHSHVYWYRQLPEEGLKFMVYLQKENIIDESGMPKERFSAEFPKEGPSILRIQQVVRGDSAAYFCASSRDYNSPLHFGNGTRLTVT.